Listed here are 30 T cell receptor beta chains from one sample, sequenced in a study of sequential checkpoint blockade in melanoma. Documented treatment: randomized to nivolumab then ipilimumab (arm A) or the reverse (arm B). Clones were sequenced by immunoSEQ multiplex PCR, and TCRdb holds only the in-frame ones, with some missing. This repertoire shows 6,200 or so clones, roughly 19% found once; its top ten account for approximately 16%. The material sequenced was tumor tissue (inferred from file names), taken from a patient given nivolumab and ipilimumab in sequence. The receptors come from a human donor with melanoma.

In this sample, this clone is medium-sized. J is TRBJ1-6 and V is TRBV11-3, with D hard to call. Trimming stripped 1 base from V and 1 base from J, with 5 bases between. Germline loops: CDR1 SGHNT, CDR2 YENEEA. The CDR3 contains 15 residues. This CDR3 is CASSLGSSYNSPLHF. The CDR3, as DNA: TGTGCCAGCAGCTTAGGGTCATCCTATAATTCACCCCTCCACTTT.

This clone was seen a handful of times. The chain carries TRBV11-3 and TRBJ2-7, with 8 bases identical to TRBD1. V dropped 5 bases and J dropped 6; count of bases not matched to a gene: 9. The CDR3 covers 14 residues. Germline V gene lookup returns CDR1 SGHNT and CDR2 YENEEA. The CDR3 loop reads CASSIPDRDGEQYF. CDR3 sequence (DNA): TGTGCCAGCAGCATCCCGGACAGGGACGGCGAGCAGTACTTC.

This clone was counted between two and nine times. The chain recombines TRBV29-1 with TRBJ1-1; tentative D call: TRBD1 (5 bases). CDR3 length equals 13 residues. Trimming removed 6 bases from V and 0 bases from J, with 11 bases in between. Per the germline V gene, CDR1 is SQVTM and CDR2 is ANQGSEA. CDR3 in DNA: TGCAGCGTACATTGGGGGATGAACACTGAAGCTTTCTTT. This translates into CSVHWGMNTEAFF.

This clone turned up a few times. The rearrangement joins TRBV19 to TRBJ1-1; D not certain. The V gene's germline CDR1 is LNHDA and CDR2 SQIVND (reference sequence). This CDR3 comprises 11 residues. The V gene lost 7 bases and the J gene lost 8 bases, with 11 bases spanning the gap. CDR3 sequence: CASNRFAEAFF. The CDR3 DNA is TGTGCCAGTAATAGGTTCGCCGAAGCTTTCTTT.

This clone occurred a few times. This chain uses TRBV18 with TRBJ2-5; D remains unclear. Trimming left V 2 bases short and J 1 base short, with 5 bases between. Germline CDR1 KGHSH, CDR2 LQKENI. This CDR3 is 13 amino acids long. The CDR3 here is CASSPSGQETQYF. The CDR3 bases are TGTGCCAGCTCACCATCGGGCCAAGAGACCCAGTACTTC.

This clone was found a few times. This chain uses TRBV11-3 with TRBJ1-2; D is possibly TRBD1 (6 bases). This CDR3 is built from 14 residues. The germline V and J ends were trimmed by 3 bases and 8 bases, with 16 bases remaining between them. The germline V gene encodes CDR1 SGHNT and CDR2 YENEEA. The CDR3 region is CASSLDGGPGGYTF. CDR3 in DNA: TGTGCCAGCAGCTTGGATGGGGGCCCTGGGGGCTACACCTTC.

By share, this clone ranks as medium-sized. V and J are TRBV11-3 and TRBJ1-5, with D tentatively TRBD1 (6 bases). Trimming shortened V by 2 bases and J by 8 bases, and 16 bases separated the two germline ends. The CDR3 spans 15 residues. The germline gives CDR1 SGHNT, CDR2 YENEEA. Here the CDR3 DNA reads TGTGCCAGCAGCTTATCCCTCGACAGGCCAAAGCCCCAGCATTTT. It yields the protein CASSLSLDRPKPQHF. The variable domain in full, completed from reference TRBV11-3 and TRBJ1-5, reads EAGVVQSPRYKIIEKKQPVAFWCNPISGHNTLYWYLQNLGQGPELLIRYENEEAVDDSQLPKDRFSAERLKGVDSTLKIQPAELGDSAVYLCASSLSLDRPKPQHFGDGTRLSIL.

This clone was counted at least ten times. The rearrangement uses TRBV11-3 and TRBJ2-7; 10 nucleotides match TRBD2. The CDR3 covers 15 residues. Germline V gene lookup returns CDR1 SGHNT and CDR2 YENEEA. With V trimmed by 5 bases and J by 2 bases, 6 bases remained unmatched. In nucleotides, the CDR3 is TGTGCCAGCAGCCCCTGGACTAGCGGCACCTACGAGCAGTACTTC. It encodes CASSPWTSGTYEQYF.

By share, this clone counts as medium-sized. The CDR3 DNA sequence: TGTGCCAGCAGTGGAACAAGCAACACCGGGGAGCTGTTTTTT. Translated: CASSGTSNTGELFF. The V gene is TRBV6-8, the J gene TRBJ2-2; D call uncertain. Germline lookup yields CDR1 MNHGY and CDR2 SAAAGT. The CDR3 is made up of 14 amino acids. Trimming took 5 bases from V and 2 from J, leaving 9 bases between them.

This chain links TRBV23-1 with TRBJ2-5; D is uncertain. TRBV23-1 has ORF status, its function being uncertain. Trimming took off 6 bases at V and 1 base at J, with 15 bases between the two ends. The CDR3 runs to 15 residues. This CDR3 reads CASSRGEQRQETQYF. The CDR3 DNA is TGCGCCAGCAGCCGCGGAGAACAGCGCCAAGAGACCCAGTACTTC.

The V and J genes are TRBV5-1 and TRBJ2-7; possibly TRBD1 for D (6 bases). The CDR3 runs 14 residues. The V end was cut by 1 base, the J end by 2 bases, with 10 bases between. Germline CDR1 reads SGHRS; CDR2 reads YFSETQ. CDR3 nucleotide sequence: TGCGCCAGCAGCTTGACAGGGATCCCCTACGAGCAGTACTTC. It yields the protein CASSLTGIPYEQYF.

The DNA of the CDR3 is TGCGCCAGCAGCCAAGCAGGGACTGAAGCTTTCTTT. Translating it yields CASSQAGTEAFF. The V and J genes are TRBV4-1 and TRBJ1-1; maybe TRBD1 (5 bases). V was cut by 1 base and J by 5 bases, with 5 bases left in between. The CDR3 spans 12 residues. Germline V gene sequence: CDR1 MGHRA, CDR2 YSYEKL.

This clone was observed many times. V and J are TRBV11-3 and TRBJ2-1, with D unclear. Trimming stripped 5 bases from V and 5 bases from J, with 16 bases between. This CDR3 spans 15 amino acids. Germline CDR1 is SGHNT and CDR2 is YENEEA. CDR3 bases: TGTGCCAGCAGCCGAGATATCGGACGCAACAATGAGCAGTTCTTC. Translation gives CASSRDIGRNNEQFF.

The sample holds a few counts of this clone. The chain joins TRBV6-8 to TRBJ1-2; the D gene is possibly TRBD1 (5 bases). Between the trimmed V and J ends, which lost 4 bases and 5 bases, there was a span of 8 bases. CDR1 MNHGY and CDR2 SAAAGT come from the germline V gene. CDR3 length: 12 residues. In DNA form, the CDR3 reads TGTGCCAGCAGTTTCACAGGATATGGCTACACCTTC. It is translated as CASSFTGYGYTF.

The chain joins TRBV6-8 to TRBJ2-5; possibly TRBD1 for D (6 bases). The CDR3 is made up of 14 amino acids. Germline V CDR1 and CDR2: MNHGY, SAAAGT. The V and J ends lost 10 bases and 4 bases respectively, with 19 bases between them. The chain's CDR3 is CAIRGERFSETQYF. CDR3 DNA: TGTGCCATCAGGGGAGAGCGGTTCTCAGAGACCCAGTACTTC.

This clone was seen only a few times. The rearrangement uses TRBV11-3 and TRBJ1-1, with D perhaps matching TRBD1 (5 bases). The CDR3 totals 14 residues. V dropped 5 bases and J dropped 1 base, with 11 bases sitting between them. The germline gives CDR1 SGHNT, CDR2 YENEEA. CDR3 loop: CASSLQVGNTEAFF. The CDR3 DNA sequence: TGTGCCAGCAGCCTACAGGTGGGGAACACTGAAGCTTTCTTT.

This clone was seen a handful of times. The V and J genes are TRBV29-1 and TRBJ1-6; D is unclear. The V gene lost 6 bases and the J gene lost 7 bases, with 13 bases spanning the gap. The CDR3 sequence is 13 residues long. The germline V gene has CDR1 SQVTM and CDR2 ANQGSEA. The DNA of the CDR3 is TGCAGCGTGGCCGAGACGGAGAATTCACCCCTCCACTTT. It codes for CSVAETENSPLHF.

This clone is termed medium-sized. CDR3 nucleotides: TGCACCAGCAGCCAAGCGGGACAATCCTACAATGAGCAGTTCTTC. Translation gives CTSSQAGQSYNEQFF. J is TRBJ2-1 and V is TRBV1; the D call in the table, TRBD1, was not verified against the DNA. TRBV1 is an annotated pseudogene. The CDR3 runs to 15 residues.

This clone was seen a few times. The rearrangement uses TRBV6-8 and TRBJ1-1; D is undetermined. Germline V gene sequence: CDR1 MNHGY, CDR2 SAAAGT. The ends were cut back, 0 bases at V and 1 base at J, with 12 bases in the middle. The CDR3 is 16 amino acids. The DNA of the CDR3 is TGTGCCAGCAGTTACTCGATGGGGATCGGGAACACTGAAGCTTTCTTT. This gives the protein CASSYSMGIGNTEAFF.

Only a few counts were recorded for this clone. V gene TRBV6-8 combines with J gene TRBJ2-7, with D hard to call. The germline V gene has CDR1 MNHGY and CDR2 SAAAGT. With 6 bases removed from V and 7 bases from J, the gap between germline ends came to 13 bases. There are 12 residues in the CDR3. The CDR3 DNA reads TGTGCCAGCAGCCCCGAGGTGCGGGAGCAGTACTTC. As protein: CASSPEVREQYF.

Ten or more counts support this clone. The rearrangement uses TRBV11-1 and TRBJ1-1, with TRBD1 matching 8 bases. V was clipped by 2 bases and J by 5 bases; unmatched bases: 7. This CDR3 region has 15 residues. CDR1 SGHAT and CDR2 FQDESV come from the germline V gene (reference sequence). The CDR3 spells CASSLSQGAFTEAFF. CDR3 bases: TGTGCCAGCAGCTTAAGTCAGGGGGCCTTTACTGAAGCTTTCTTT.

The table lists this clone with a few counts. This chain links TRBV6-8 with TRBJ2-7; D might be TRBD1 (5 bases). The CDR3 loop spans 15 amino acids. Trimming shortened V by 2 bases and J by 2 bases, and 13 bases separated the two germline ends. Per germline, CDR1 MNHGY and CDR2 SAAAGT. CDR3 residues: CASSYRSDTAYEQYF. CDR3 coding DNA: TGTGCCAGCAGTTACCGGTCGGACACAGCCTACGAGCAGTACTTC.

This clone occurred many times. The chain combines TRBV11-3 with TRBJ2-1; TRBD2 agrees at 10 bases. Trimming took 7 bases from V and 4 from J; bases not matched to a gene: 7. Germline V gene sequence: CDR1 SGHNT, CDR2 YENEEA. The CDR3 loop spans 15 amino acids. Written as DNA, the CDR3 is TGTGCCAGCACCCGTACTAGCGGGGTTTACAATGAGCAGTTCTTC. Residues: CASTRTSGVYNEQFF.

By share, this clone counts as medium-sized. The chain carries TRBV11-3 and TRBJ2-1, with 7 bases identical to TRBD1. Unmatched junction bases numbered 6, after V lost 4 bases and J lost 0 bases. This CDR3 is 16 amino acids long. Germline CDR1 reads SGHNT; CDR2 reads YENEEA. The DNA for the CDR3 is TGTGCCAGCAGCTCTCGGGACAGCGGCTCCTACAATGAGCAGTTCTTC. Residues: CASSSRDSGSYNEQFF.

The J gene is TRBJ1-5, the V gene TRBV10-3, with D possibly being TRBD1 (5 bases). Trimming took off 2 bases at V and 3 bases at J, with 20 bases between the two ends. CDR3 length: 18 amino acids. Germline V gene lookup returns CDR1 ENHRY and CDR2 SYGVKD. CDR3 loop: CAISEGGEDSLDNQPQHF. The DNA for the CDR3 is TGTGCCATCAGTGAGGGCGGGGAAGACAGTCTCGACAATCAGCCCCAGCATTTT.

This clone is termed medium-sized (0.01 to 0.1%). V and J are TRBV19 and TRBJ1-3, with 7 bases aligning to TRBD1. CDR1 and CDR2 from the germline V gene are LNHDA and SQIVND (reference sequence). The ends lost 3 bases at V and 0 bases at J; junction bases unmatched: 5. The CDR3 spans 16 residues. CDR3 coding DNA: TGTGCCAGTAGTATTCCAGGGGGGTTCTCTGGAAACACCATATATTTT. Translation gives CASSIPGGFSGNTIYF.

V and J are TRBV15 and TRBJ2-4; 8 positions agree with TRBD2. Germline CDR1 is LNHNV and CDR2 is YYDKDF (reference sequence). V was pared by 0 bases and J by 6 bases, with 1 base of the junction left unmatched. The CDR3 is made up of 14 amino acids. The CDR3 nucleotides are TGTGCCACCAGCAGAGACCGGGGGGGAAACATTCAGTACTTC. It is translated as CATSRDRGGNIQYF.

This clone was observed many times. V and J are TRBV9 and TRBJ1-4; D might be TRBD1 (5 bases). The CDR3 runs 14 residues. The V and J ends lost 0 bases and 6 bases respectively, with 9 bases between them. Looked up from germline, CDR1 is SGDLS and CDR2 is YYNGEE. The CDR3 sequence: CASSVGGLDEKLFF. The CDR3 coding sequence is TGTGCCAGCAGCGTAGGGGGGTTGGATGAAAAACTGTTTTTT.

The CDR3 loop reads CASSWTGDHRGSGNTIYF. CDR3 in DNA: TGCGCCAGCAGCTGGACAGGAGATCACCGCGGCTCTGGAAACACCATATATTTT. V and J are TRBV5-1 and TRBJ1-3, with TRBD1 identical over 7 bases. Germline V gene data show CDR1 as SGHRS and CDR2 as YFSETQ. After removal of 3 bases from V and 0 bases from J, the junction contained 12 bases not matched to a gene. CDR3 size: 18 residues.

This clone was seen only a few times. This sequence joins TRBV6-8 and TRBJ2-1; 15 bases match TRBD2. The V gene's germline CDR1 is MNHGY and CDR2 SAAAGT. The CDR3 runs to 17 residues. The V and J ends lost 6 bases and 8 bases, in that order; junction bases with no gene match: 11. In DNA, the CDR3 is TGTGCCAGCAGCAAAGGGACTAGCGGGGGGCTAAAGGATGAGCAGTTCTTC. Protein sequence: CASSKGTSGGLKDEQFF.